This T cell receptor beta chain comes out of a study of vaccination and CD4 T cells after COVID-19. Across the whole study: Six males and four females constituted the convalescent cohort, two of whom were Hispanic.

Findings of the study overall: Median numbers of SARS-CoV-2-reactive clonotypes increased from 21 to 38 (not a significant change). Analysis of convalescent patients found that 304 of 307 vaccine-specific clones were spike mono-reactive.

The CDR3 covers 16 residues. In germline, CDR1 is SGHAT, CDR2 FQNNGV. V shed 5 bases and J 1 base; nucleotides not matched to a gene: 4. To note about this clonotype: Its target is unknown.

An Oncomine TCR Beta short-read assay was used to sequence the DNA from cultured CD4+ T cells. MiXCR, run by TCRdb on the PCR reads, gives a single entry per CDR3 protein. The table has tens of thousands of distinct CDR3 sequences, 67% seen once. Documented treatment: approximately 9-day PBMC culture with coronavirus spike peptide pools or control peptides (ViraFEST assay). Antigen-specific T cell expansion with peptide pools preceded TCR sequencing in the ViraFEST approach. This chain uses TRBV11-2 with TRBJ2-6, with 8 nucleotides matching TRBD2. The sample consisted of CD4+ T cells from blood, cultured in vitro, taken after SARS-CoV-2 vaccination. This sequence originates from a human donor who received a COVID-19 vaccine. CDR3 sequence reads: CASSPIAGSGANVLTF. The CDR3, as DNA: TGTGCCAGCAGCCCCATAGCGGGGTCTGGGGCCAACGTCCTGACTTTC.